A selection of T cell receptor beta chains follows, all from one sample in a study of lymphopenia after photon versus proton radiotherapy. The method was immunoSEQ multiplex PCR; TCRdb's version includes in-frame clones alone and lacks a portion of them. The sample carries tens of thousands of clones, 87% recorded once. The material was peripheral blood, obtained from a patient treated with proton-based radiotherapy. These receptors were taken from an older man with esophageal cancer. CDR3s include the opening cysteine and the closing phenylalanine or tryptophan. A D gene is named only where the DNA matches it firmly. Expanded clones get a size class; other rows say once, few or many, or leave the size out.

size,J,V,D,CDR3,DNA
.,TRBJ2-1,TRBV30,.,CAWSVGLAVDEQFF,TGTGCCTGGAGTGTCGGCCTCGCGGTGGATGAGCAGTTCTTC
once,TRBJ1-2,TRBV7-2,TRBD1,CASTPTGTYLDYGYTF,TGTGCCAGCACCCCGACAGGGACCTATTTGGACTATGGCTACACCTTC
few,TRBJ2-7,TRBV19,TRBD2,CASSISSGTYEQYF,TGTGCCAGTAGTATATCTAGCGGGACCTACGAGCAGTACTTC
.,TRBJ2-1,TRBV2,TRBD2,CASSEAIEREGFF,TGTGCCAGCAGTGAAGCTATCGAGCGGGAGGGGTTCTTC
.,TRBJ1-2,TRBV10-2,.,CASSESATHGYTF,TGCGCCAGCAGTGAGTCAGCAACGCATGGCTACACCTTC
.,TRBJ2-3,TRBV9,.,CASSVGQDPSLDTQYF,TGTGCCAGCAGCGTAGGGCAGGATCCCAGCCTAGATACGCAGTATTTT
.,TRBJ2-3,TRBV5-1,TRBD2,CASSLGPGGLLDTQYF,TGCGCCAGCAGCTTGGGACCGGGGGGATTATTAGATACGCAGTATTTT
.,TRBJ1-2,TRBV19,TRBD1,CATLDRGPYGYTF,TGTGCCACATTGGACAGGGGGCCCTATGGCTACACCTTC
.,TRBJ2-7,TRBV5-6,.,CASSYTGLPYEQYF,TGTGCCAGCAGCTATACAGGGTTACCCTACGAGCAGTACTTC
.,TRBJ1-1,TRBV30,.,CAWSDGVSTEAFF,TGTGCCTGGAGTGACGGGGTAAGCACTGAAGCTTTCTTT
.,TRBJ2-1,TRBV4-3,TRBD2,CASSQDPASGYNEQFF,TGCGCCAGCAGCCAAGATCCCGCTAGCGGTTACAATGAGCAGTTCTTC
.,TRBJ2-3,TRBV29-1,.,CSVRTLSSTDTQYF,TGCAGCGTCCGGACTCTATCTAGCACAGATACGCAGTATTTT
.,TRBJ2-1,TRBV6-1,TRBD1,CASTRDRGGNNEQFF,TGTGCCAGCACTAGGGACAGGGGGGGTAACAATGAGCAGTTCTTC
.,TRBJ2-3,TRBV9,TRBD2,CASSVRAGGITDTQYF,TGTGCCAGCAGCGTGCGAGCGGGGGGGATCACAGATACGCAGTATTTT
few,TRBJ1-5,TRBV19,.,CASSTPGLGQPQHF,TGTGCCAGTAGTACTCCGGGCCTGGGGCAGCCCCAGCATTTT
.,TRBJ2-3,TRBV5-1,TRBD2,CASSLGGGRHTDTQYF,TGCGCCAGCAGCTTAGGTGGCGGGAGGCACACAGATACGCAGTATTTT